Shown below are 8 T cell receptor beta chains from a single sample sequenced in a study of radiotherapy plus CTLA-4 blockade in lung cancer. Profiled with immunoSEQ multiplex PCR; TCRdb holds only in-frame clones, not every one. The sample shows about 110,000 clones, approximately 81% of them seen only once. The starting material was peripheral blood, obtained from a patient treated with radiotherapy plus ipilimumab. Receptors originate from a human donor with non-small cell lung cancer that progressed on radiotherapy plus ipilimumab. Some clones in this sample may be carry-over from other donors' samples.

J is TRBJ1-4 and V is TRBV4-1; the D gene is possibly TRBD1 (5 bases). Trimming left V 4 bases short and J 0 bases short, with 12 bases between. Germline assignment: CDR1 MGHRA and CDR2 YSYEKL. The CDR3 sequence is 16 residues long. The CDR3 DNA follows: TGCGCCAGCAGCCCGAAGTGGGGGTCAACTAATGAAAAACTGTTTTTT. Residues: CASSPKWGSTNEKLFF.

The chain is built from TRBV19 and TRBJ1-3, with unresolved D. V was pared by 2 bases and J by 1 base, with 6 bases between. This CDR3 spans 14 amino acids. CDR1 and CDR2 from the germline V gene are LNHDA and SQIVND (reference sequence). The CDR3 DNA reads TGTGCCAGTAGTATATCGGGATCTGGAAACACCATATATTTT. Amino acids: CASSISGSGNTIYF.

The chain couples TRBV6-1 to TRBJ2-5, with a weak D call TRBD1 (6 bases). V gave up 2 bases and J gave up 1 base, with 11 bases separating them. CDR1 and CDR2 from the germline V gene are MNHNS and SASEGT. The length of the CDR3 is 15 residues. The CDR3 loop reads CASSEQGQLQETQYF. The CDR3 DNA reads TGTGCCAGCAGTGAACAAGGACAGCTCCAAGAGACCCAGTACTTC.

This clone was observed a single time. This chain joins TRBV6-5 and TRBJ1-1; no clear D gene. The CDR3 contains 13 residues. In germline, CDR1 is MNHEY, CDR2 SVGAGI. Deletions cut 7 bases from V and 3 bases from J, with 12 bases between. This CDR3 reads CASNFRGYTEAFF. In DNA form, the CDR3 reads TGTGCCAGCAATTTTCGCGGTTACACTGAAGCTTTCTTT.

The chain employs TRBV7-2 and TRBJ2-2; no reliable D call. Germline V gives CDR1 SGHTA, CDR2 FQGNSA. This CDR3 spans 16 amino acids. V gave up 3 bases and J gave up 3 bases, with 14 bases separating them. The CDR3 DNA reads TGTGCCAGCAGCTTGGCAGGTGCGAGCTACACCGGGGAGCTGTTTTTT. Its protein product is CASSLAGASYTGELFF.

The rearrangement joins TRBV12-5 to TRBJ2-5; 10 bases agree with TRBD2. Losses at the gene ends were 7 bases for V and 6 bases for J; bases not matched to a gene: 5. Germline V gives CDR1 LGHNT, CDR2 FRNRAP. This CDR3 is built from 13 residues. The CDR3: CASAPSGGQTQYF. The CDR3 region has the DNA TGTGCTAGTGCTCCTAGCGGGGGTCAGACCCAGTACTTC.

The chain joins TRBV28 to TRBJ2-7; a possible D gene is TRBD2 (5 bases). The ends were cut back, 4 bases at V and 8 bases at J, with 12 bases in the middle. This CDR3 spans 12 amino acids. Germline CDR1 reads MDHEN; CDR2 reads SYDVKM. CDR3 bases: TGTGCCAGCAGTTGGAGGAGTACGAAGCAGTACTTC. Translated: CASSWRSTKQYF.

The rearrangement joins TRBV2 to TRBJ2-1; 12 bases fit TRBD2. The CDR3 runs to 15 residues. The germline gives CDR1 SNHLY, CDR2 FYNNEI. V shed 6 bases and J 7 bases; nucleotides not matched to a gene: 7. The chain's CDR3 is CASRQLAGGPNEQFF. The CDR3 region has the DNA TGTGCCAGCAGACAACTAGCGGGGGGCCCGAATGAGCAGTTCTTC.